What follows describes a single TCR beta chain. The record originates from a study of CD4 T cells in relation to SARS-CoV-2 and coronaviruses. Study as a whole: Crossreactive spike epitopes shared across donors were mapped to their HLA restriction.

CD4+ T cells from unexposed donors were obtained before the COVID-19 pandemic (2011-2018). Uncultured naive and memory CD4+ T cells supplied DNA for deep TCR-beta sequencing. The assay was immunoSEQ multiplex PCR, and TCRdb's table has in-frame clones only and misses some. Among roughly 60,000 clones, about 94% were seen once, and the ten largest hold around 0.13%. Sequenced input: naive CD4+ T cells from PBMCs. Subset indicated: naive CD4+ T cells isolated by negative enrichment. The receptor was derived from a human donor in good health.

CDR3 DNA: TGTGCCAGCAGCTTAATACAGCTCTCTGGGGCCAACGTCCTGACTTTC. Translating gives CASSLIQLSGANVLTF. The V call is TRBV7-9, the J call TRBJ2-6; D is uncertain. Per the germline V gene, CDR1 is SEHNR and CDR2 is FQNEAQ (reference sequence). CDR3 length equals 16 residues. V shed 2 bases and J shed 0 bases, with 8 bases lying between them.